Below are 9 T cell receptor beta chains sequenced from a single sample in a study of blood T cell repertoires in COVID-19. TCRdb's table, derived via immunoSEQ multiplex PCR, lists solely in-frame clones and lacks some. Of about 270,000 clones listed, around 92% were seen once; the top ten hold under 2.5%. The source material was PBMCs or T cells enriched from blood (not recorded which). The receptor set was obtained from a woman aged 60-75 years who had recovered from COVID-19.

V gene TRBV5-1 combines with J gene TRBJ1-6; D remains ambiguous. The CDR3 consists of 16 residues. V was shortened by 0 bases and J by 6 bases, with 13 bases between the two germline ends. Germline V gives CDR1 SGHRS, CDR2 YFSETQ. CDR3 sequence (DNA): TGCGCCAGCAGCTTGGTGGAAGCGGGTTCTAATTCACCCCTCCACTTT. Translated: CASSLVEAGSNSPLHF.

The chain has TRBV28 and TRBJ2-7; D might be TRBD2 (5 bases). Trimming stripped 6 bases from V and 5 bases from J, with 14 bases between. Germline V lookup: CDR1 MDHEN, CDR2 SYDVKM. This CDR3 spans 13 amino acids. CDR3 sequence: CASRVRGGDEQYF. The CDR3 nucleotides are TGTGCCAGCAGGGTTCGGGGTGGCGACGAGCAGTACTTC.

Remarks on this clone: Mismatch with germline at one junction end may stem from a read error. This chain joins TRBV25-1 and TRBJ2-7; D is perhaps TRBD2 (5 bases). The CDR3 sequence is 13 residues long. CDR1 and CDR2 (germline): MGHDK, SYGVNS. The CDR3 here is CASSGASSDEQYF. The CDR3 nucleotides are TGTGCCAGCAGTGGAGCTAGCTCCGACGAGCAGTACTTC.

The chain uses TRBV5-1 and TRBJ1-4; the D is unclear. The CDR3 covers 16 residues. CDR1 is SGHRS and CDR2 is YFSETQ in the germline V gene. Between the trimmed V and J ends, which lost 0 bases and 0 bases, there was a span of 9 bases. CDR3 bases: TGCGCCAGCAGCTTGGCCGCCTCGGCAACTAATGAAAAACTGTTTTTT. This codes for CASSLAASATNEKLFF.

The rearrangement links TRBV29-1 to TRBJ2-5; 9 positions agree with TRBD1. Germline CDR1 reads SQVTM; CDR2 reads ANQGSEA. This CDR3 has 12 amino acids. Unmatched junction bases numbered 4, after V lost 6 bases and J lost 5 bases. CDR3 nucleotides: TGCAGCGTCGTGGGGACAGGGGAGACCCAGTACTTC. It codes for CSVVGTGETQYF.

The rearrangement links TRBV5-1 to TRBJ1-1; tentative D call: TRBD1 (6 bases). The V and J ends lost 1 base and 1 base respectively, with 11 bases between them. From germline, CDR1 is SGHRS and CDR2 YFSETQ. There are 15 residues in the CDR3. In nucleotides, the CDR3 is TGCGCCAGCAGCTTGCATCTCAGGGGGAACACTGAAGCTTTCTTT. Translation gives CASSLHLRGNTEAFF.

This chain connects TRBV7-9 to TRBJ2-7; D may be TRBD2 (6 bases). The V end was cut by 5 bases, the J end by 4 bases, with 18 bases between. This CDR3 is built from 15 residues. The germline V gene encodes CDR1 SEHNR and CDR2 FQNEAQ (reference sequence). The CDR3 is CASSSTGLFGYEQYF. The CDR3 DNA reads TGTGCCAGCAGCAGTACGGGACTGTTCGGGTACGAGCAGTACTTC.

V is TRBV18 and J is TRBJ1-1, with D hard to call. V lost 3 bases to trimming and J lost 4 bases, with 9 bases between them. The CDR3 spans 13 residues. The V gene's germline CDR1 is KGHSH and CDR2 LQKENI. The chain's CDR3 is CASSPSPLTEAFF. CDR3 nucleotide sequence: TGTGCCAGCTCACCGAGCCCACTCACTGAAGCTTTCTTT. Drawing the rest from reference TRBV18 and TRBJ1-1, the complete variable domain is NAGVMQNPRHLVRRRGQEARLRCSPMKGHSHVYWYRQLPEEGLKFMVYLQKENIIDESGMPKERFSAEFPKEGPSILRIQQVVRGDSAAYFCASSPSPLTEAFFGQGTRLTVV.

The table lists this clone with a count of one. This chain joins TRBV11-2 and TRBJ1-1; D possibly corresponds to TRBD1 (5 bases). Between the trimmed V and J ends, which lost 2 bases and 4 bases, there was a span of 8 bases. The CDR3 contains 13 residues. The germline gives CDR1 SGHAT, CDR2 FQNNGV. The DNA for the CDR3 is TGTGCCAGCAGCTTACGGGGGAGCACTGAAGCTTTCTTT. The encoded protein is CASSLRGSTEAFF.